This T cell receptor beta chain was recorded in a study of neoadjuvant anti-PD-1 for oral cavity cancer. Across the study: Most patients had three to four biweekly doses of 3 mg/kg nivolumab before resection.

Time point here: after neoadjuvant nivolumab, at surgical resection. Patients had HPV-negative, locally advanced oral cavity squamous cell carcinoma. No culture or expansion preceded analysis of these blood cells. Produced via immunoSEQ multiplex PCR; TCRdb's table is partial and in-frame only. Counted here are more than 11,000 clones, just under 70% occurring once; the ten biggest clones make up approximately 2.9%. Trimming pared 2 bases from V and 6 bases from J, leaving 8 bases between. The CDR3 has 13 residues. The V gene's germline CDR1 is SGHTA and CDR2 FQGTGA. This rearrangement joins TRBV7-3 to TRBJ1-5; no reliable D call. Source: PBMCs, taken after nivolumab (anti-PD-1) treatment. This TCR derives from a person aged 35-79 years with oral cavity squamous cell carcinoma. In nucleotides, the CDR3 is TGTGCCAGCAGCTTATTCGTTCGTCAGCCCCAGCATTTT. This translates into CASSLFVRQPQHF.